These 9 T cell receptor beta chains share one sample of origin, sequenced in a study of radiotherapy plus CTLA-4 blockade in lung cancer. Using immunoSEQ multiplex PCR, the repertoire was profiled, and TCRdb retains in-frame clones only, with some absent. The repertoire consists of 120,000 or so clones, with just under 90% occurring once and the leading ten covering approximately 7%. The specimen comprised peripheral blood, sampled from a patient treated with radiotherapy plus ipilimumab. Source of these receptors: a human donor with non-small cell lung cancer that progressed on radiotherapy plus ipilimumab.

The rearrangement links TRBV5-6 to TRBJ2-5; D is unclear. CDR1 and CDR2 from the germline V gene are SGHDT and YYEEEE. The CDR3 runs 13 residues. Trimming cost V 5 bases and J 1 base, with 9 bases left between them. CDR3 DNA sequence: TGTGCCAGCAGTCGGATGACCCAAGAGACCCAGTACTTC. This translates into CASSRMTQETQYF. The variable domain in full, completed from reference TRBV5-6 and TRBJ2-5, reads DAGVTQSPTHLIKTRGQQVTLRCSPKSGHDTVSWYQQALGQGPQFIFQYYEEEERQRGNFPDRFSGHQFPNYSSELNVNALLLGDSALYLCASSRMTQETQYFGPGTRLLVL.

The rearrangement joins TRBV15 to TRBJ2-5; the match to TRBD1 covers 10 bases. This CDR3 has 14 amino acids. The trim removed 4 bases at V and 5 bases at J, leaving 4 bases unmatched. The germline gives CDR1 LNHNV, CDR2 YYDKDF (reference sequence). DNA for the CDR3: TGTGCCACCAGCAAATCGGGACAGGGGGAGACCCAGTACTTC. Residues: CATSKSGQGETQYF.

The V call is TRBV18, the J call TRBJ2-2, with D tentatively TRBD1 or TRBD2 (5 bases each). CDR1 is KGHSH and CDR2 is LQKENI in the germline V gene. V lost 4 bases to trimming and J lost 5 bases, with 17 bases between them. The CDR3 runs to 16 residues. CDR3 region: CASSQFPGPTTGELFF. CDR3 DNA: TGTGCCAGCTCACAATTCCCGGGACCCACGACCGGGGAGCTGTTTTTT.

The chain is built from TRBV5-1 and TRBJ2-7, with TRBD2 identical over 14 bases. The CDR3 is 15 residues long. Germline-derived CDR1 and CDR2 are SGHRS and YFSETQ. V shed 4 bases and J 5 bases; nucleotides not matched to a gene: 5. The CDR3 loop reads CASSRTSGRYDEQYF. CDR3 sequence (DNA): TGCGCCAGCAGCCGGACTAGCGGGAGGTACGACGAGCAGTACTTC.

In regard to this clone: This same CDR3 is encoded by further DNA sequences in the sample. CDR3 sequence reads: CASSFRERETQYF. CDR3 nucleotide sequence: TGCGCCAGCAGCTTCAGGGAGCGAGAGACCCAGTACTTC. This chain joins TRBV5-1 and TRBJ2-5, with D possibly called TRBD1 or TRBD2 (5 bases each). Trimming cost V 2 bases and J 4 bases, with 9 bases left between them. Per the germline V gene, CDR1 is SGHRS and CDR2 is YFSETQ. This CDR3 region has 13 residues.

This chain links TRBV27 with TRBJ1-2; possible D gene TRBD1, 5 bases. V lost 1 base and J lost 8, with 14 bases in between. Germline loops: CDR1 MNHEY, CDR2 SMNVEV (reference sequence). The CDR3 spans 14 residues. CDR3 nucleotides: TGTGCCAGCAGTTTATTGGGGGGTTTGGCAGGCTACACCTTC. Protein: CASSLLGGLAGYTF.

The chain joins TRBV4-2 to TRBJ2-7; 8 bases align to TRBD1. Germline lookup yields CDR1 LGHNA and CDR2 YNFKEQ. The V and J ends lost 4 bases and 12 bases, in that order; junction bases with no gene match: 14. There are 14 residues in the CDR3. In DNA, the CDR3 is TGTGCCAGCAGCCCAGGGGGCGCGGCGACTCCTGGGTACTTC. Translation: CASSPGGAATPGYF.

The rearrangement uses TRBV2 and TRBJ2-3, with 14 positions matching TRBD2. The ends lost 6 bases at V and 5 bases at J; junction bases unmatched: 1. Per germline, CDR1 SNHLY and CDR2 FYNNEI. The CDR3 covers 14 residues. DNA for the CDR3: TGTGCCAGCAGAGGGACTAGCGGGAGAGATACGCAGTATTTT. It codes for CASRGTSGRDTQYF. Filled out from reference TRBV2 and TRBJ2-3, the complete variable domain reads EPEVTQTPSHQVTQMGQEVILRCVPISNHLYFYWYRQILGQKVEFLVSFYNNEISEKSEIFDDQFSVERPDGSNFTLKIRSTKLEDSAMYFCASRGTSGRDTQYFGPGTRLTVL.

This clone was seen only once. The chain uses TRBV7-9 and TRBJ1-2, with 8 bases that match TRBD1. The CDR3 covers 12 residues. Germline V gene data show CDR1 as SEHNR and CDR2 as FQNEAQ (reference sequence). With 5 bases clipped from V and 8 bases from J, the junction kept 4 bases outside the gene matches. CDR3 protein: CASSPGQAGYTF. CDR3 sequence (DNA): TGTGCCAGCAGCCCGGGACAGGCGGGCTACACCTTC.